This T cell receptor beta chain was captured in a study of T cells in Graves' hyperthyroidism and ophthalmopathy. Study as a whole: Before treatment of any kind, peripheral blood was taken at initial diagnosis.

Template material for amplifying TCR beta CDR3 regions consisted of RNA transcripts. With the HTBI primer set, the TCR CDR3 went through a first round of RT-PCR. TCRdb itself ran the multiplex PCR reads through MiXCR, one entry per CDR3 protein. The data contain fewer than 750,000 distinct CDR3 sequences, about 15% of them singletons. This CDR3 has 13 residues. The ends lost 9 bases at V and 2 bases at J; junction bases unmatched: 3. Germline assignment: CDR1 MNHEY and CDR2 SMNVEV (reference sequence). This clonotype was picked up many times. The source of the PBMCs was approximately 10 ml of fresh peripheral blood.

This chain connects TRBV27 to TRBJ2-2; TRBD1 agrees at 7 bases. This TCR came from a middle-aged woman with Graves' ophthalmopathy. Sequencing was performed on blood. DNA for the CDR3: TGTGCCAGTCAGGGGGTAAACACCGGGGAGCTGTTTTTT. Translation: CASQGVNTGELFF.